This TCR beta chain originates from a study of Graves' ophthalmopathy and Graves' hyperthyroidism. Background on the study: The authors collected peripheral blood at initial diagnosis, before any treatment.

The CDR3 sequence is 17 residues long. Germline loops: CDR1 LGHDT, CDR2 YNNKEL (reference sequence). Trimming cost V 0 bases and J 3 bases; bases outside gene matches: 10. The table lists this clonotype with many counts. TCR beta CDR3 amplification used RNA transcripts. HTBI primers served in a first-round RT-PCR, which a second-round multiplex PCR followed. Each CDR3 protein gets one entry after TCRdb re-called the multiplex PCR reads with MiXCR. The sample carries just over 400,000 distinct CDR3 sequences, around 21% recorded once. Excluded were patients with other autoimmune diseases, uncontrolled infections, pregnancy or lactation.

The TCR was taken from a woman aged 18-29 years with stable Graves' hyperthyroidism. The rearrangement links TRBV3-1 to TRBJ2-5; 7 bases are shared with TRBD2. Sequenced material: peripheral blood. The CDR3: CASSQDQGGLAEETQYF. DNA for the CDR3: TGTGCCAGCAGCCAAGATCAGGGTGGGCTAGCGGAAGAGACCCAGTACTTC.